This T cell receptor beta chain is from a study of blood T cell repertoires in COVID-19. For the study at large: Acute and convalescent COVID-19 samples came from the United States, Italy and Spain. PBMCs, B-cell-depleted T cells, or T cells provided the cDNA or gDNA that made up the material.

Authors' methods: Amplification of reference gene primers provided the estimated nucleated cell counts. TCRdb keeps only in-frame clones here, not all; method: immunoSEQ multiplex PCR. That table furnishes V, J and clone size, whereas the DNA furnished D and trimming. The table has nearly 70,000 clones, 82% seen once. Per the germline V gene, CDR1 is SNHLY and CDR2 is FYNNEI. The CDR3 spans 14 residues. V gave up 4 bases and J gave up 1 base, with 10 bases separating them. The rearrangement joins TRBV2 to TRBJ2-5; D might be TRBD2 (5 bases). What was sequenced was peripheral blood. This sequence originates from a woman aged 80 or older with acute or convalescent COVID-19. DNA of the CDR3: TGTGCCAGCAGTGTGAGCGGCGCCCAAGAGACCCAGTACTTC. Translated: CASSVSGAQETQYF.